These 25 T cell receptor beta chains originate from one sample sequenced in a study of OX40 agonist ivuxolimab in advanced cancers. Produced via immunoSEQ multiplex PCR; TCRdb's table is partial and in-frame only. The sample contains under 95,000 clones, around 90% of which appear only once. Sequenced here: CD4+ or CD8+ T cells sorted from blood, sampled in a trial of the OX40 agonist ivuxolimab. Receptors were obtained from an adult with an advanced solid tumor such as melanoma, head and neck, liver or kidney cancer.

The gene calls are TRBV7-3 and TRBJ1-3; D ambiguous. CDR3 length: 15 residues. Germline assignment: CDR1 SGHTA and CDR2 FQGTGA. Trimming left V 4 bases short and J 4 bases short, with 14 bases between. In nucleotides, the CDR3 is TGTGCCAGCAGCTCGAGGGCGGGGTCAGGAAACACCATATATTTT. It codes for CASSSRAGSGNTIYF.

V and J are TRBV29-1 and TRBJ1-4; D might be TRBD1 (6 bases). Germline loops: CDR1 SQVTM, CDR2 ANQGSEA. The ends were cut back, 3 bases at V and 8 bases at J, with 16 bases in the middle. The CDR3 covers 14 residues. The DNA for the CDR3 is TGCAGCGTTGACGTGGCGGGGGCGAGGGAAAAACTGTTTTTT. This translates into CSVDVAGAREKLFF.

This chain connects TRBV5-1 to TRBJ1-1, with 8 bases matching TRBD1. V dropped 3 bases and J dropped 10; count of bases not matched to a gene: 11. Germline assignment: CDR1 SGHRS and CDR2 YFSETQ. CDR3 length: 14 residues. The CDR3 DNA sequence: TGCGCCAGCAGCTCTGACAGGGGCGGATTTAGAGCTTTCTTT. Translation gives CASSSDRGGFRAFF.

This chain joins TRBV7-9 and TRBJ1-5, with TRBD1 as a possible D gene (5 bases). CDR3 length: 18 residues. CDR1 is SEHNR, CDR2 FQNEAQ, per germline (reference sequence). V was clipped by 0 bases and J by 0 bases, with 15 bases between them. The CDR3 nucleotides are TGTGCCAGCAGCTTAGCGCTTTACCGGGGGGATAGCAATCAGCCCCAGCATTTT. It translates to CASSLALYRGDSNQPQHF.

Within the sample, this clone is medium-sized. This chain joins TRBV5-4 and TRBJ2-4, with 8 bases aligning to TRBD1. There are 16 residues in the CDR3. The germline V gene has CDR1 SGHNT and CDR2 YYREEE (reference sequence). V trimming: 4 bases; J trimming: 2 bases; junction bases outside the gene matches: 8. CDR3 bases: TGTGCCAGCAGCAAGGACAGGGTTGGGACCAAAAACATTCAGTACTTC. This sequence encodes CASSKDRVGTKNIQYF.

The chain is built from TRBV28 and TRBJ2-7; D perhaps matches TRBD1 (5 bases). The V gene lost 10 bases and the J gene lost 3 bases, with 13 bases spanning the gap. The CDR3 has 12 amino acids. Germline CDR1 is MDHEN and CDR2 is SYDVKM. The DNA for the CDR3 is TGTGCCACCCTCACGCAGGGCTACGAGCAGTACTTC. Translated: CATLTQGYEQYF.

CDR3 amino acids: CASSFSGNYGYTF. Written as DNA, the CDR3 is TGTGCCAGCAGCTTCTCAGGGAACTATGGCTACACCTTC. This chain joins TRBV7-9 and TRBJ1-2; D is perhaps TRBD1 (5 bases). The CDR3 runs 13 residues. Germline CDR1 reads SEHNR; CDR2 reads FQNEAQ (reference sequence). Deletions cut 3 bases from V and 2 bases from J, with 7 bases between.

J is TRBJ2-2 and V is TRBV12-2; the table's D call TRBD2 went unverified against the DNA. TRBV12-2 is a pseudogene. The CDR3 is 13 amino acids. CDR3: CASRSSETGELFF. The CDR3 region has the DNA TGTGCAAGTCGCTCGTCCGAGACCGGGGAGCTGTTTTTT.

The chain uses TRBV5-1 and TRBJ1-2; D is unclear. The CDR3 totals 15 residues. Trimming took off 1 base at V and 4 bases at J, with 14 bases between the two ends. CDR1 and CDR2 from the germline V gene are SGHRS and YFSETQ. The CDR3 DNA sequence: TGCGCCAGCAGCTTGCAGACGGATGTGGGCTATGGCTACACCTTC. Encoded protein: CASSLQTDVGYGYTF. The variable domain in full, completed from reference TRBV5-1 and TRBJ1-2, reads KAGVTQTPRYLIKTRGQQVTLSCSPISGHRSVSWYQQTPGQGLQFLFEYFSETQRNKGNFPGRFSGRQFSNSRSEMNVSTLELGDSALYLCASSLQTDVGYGYTFGSGTRLTVV.

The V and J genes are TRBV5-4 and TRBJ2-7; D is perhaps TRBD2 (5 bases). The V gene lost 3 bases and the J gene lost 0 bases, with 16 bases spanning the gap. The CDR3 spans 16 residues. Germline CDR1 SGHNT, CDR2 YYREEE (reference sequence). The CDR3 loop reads CASSSKPRASSYEQYF. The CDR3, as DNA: TGTGCCAGCAGCTCTAAGCCGCGGGCGAGCTCCTACGAGCAGTACTTC.

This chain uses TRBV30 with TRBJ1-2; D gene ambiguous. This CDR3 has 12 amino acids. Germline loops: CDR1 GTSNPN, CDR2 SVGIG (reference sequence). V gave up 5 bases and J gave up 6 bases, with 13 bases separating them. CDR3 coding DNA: TGTGCCTGGCTGGACCTACGTGATGGCTACACCTTC. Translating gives CAWLDLRDGYTF. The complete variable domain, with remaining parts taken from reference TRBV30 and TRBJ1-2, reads SQTIHQWPATLVQPVGSPLSLECTVEGTSNPNLYWYRQAAGRGLQLLFYSVGIGQISSEVPQNLSASRPQDRQFILSSKKLLLSDSGFYLCAWLDLRDGYTFGSGTRLTVV.

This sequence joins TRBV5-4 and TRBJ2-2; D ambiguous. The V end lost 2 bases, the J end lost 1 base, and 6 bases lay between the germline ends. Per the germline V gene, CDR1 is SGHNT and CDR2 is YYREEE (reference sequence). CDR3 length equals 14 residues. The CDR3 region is CASSLLKNTGELFF. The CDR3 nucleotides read TGTGCCAGCAGCTTACTAAAGAACACCGGGGAGCTGTTTTTT. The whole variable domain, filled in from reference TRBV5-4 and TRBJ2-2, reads ETGVTQSPTHLIKTRGQQVTLRCSSQSGHNTVSWYQQALGQGPQFIFQYYREEENGRGNFPPRFSGLQFPNYSSELNVNALELDDSALYLCASSLLKNTGELFFGEGSRLTVL.

CDR3 DNA sequence: TGTGCCAGCGGTAGTCAGGGAGTTAGCAATCAGCCCCAGCATTTT. Its protein product is CASGSQGVSNQPQHF. J is TRBJ1-5 and V is TRBV28, with a tentative D call TRBD1 (5 bases). The CDR3 is 15 amino acids. V was pared by 8 bases and J by 0 bases, with 14 bases between. Germline CDR1 and CDR2: MDHEN and SYDVKM.

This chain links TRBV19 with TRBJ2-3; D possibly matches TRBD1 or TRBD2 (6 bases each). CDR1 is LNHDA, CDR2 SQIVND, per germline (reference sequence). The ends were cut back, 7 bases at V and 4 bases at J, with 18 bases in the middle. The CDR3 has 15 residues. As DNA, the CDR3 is TGTGCCAGTACTCCCGGGGGCCGACTCGCAGATACGCAGTATTTT. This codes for CASTPGGRLADTQYF. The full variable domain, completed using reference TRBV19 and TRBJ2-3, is DGGITQSPKYLFRKEGQNVTLSCEQNLNHDAMYWYRQDPGQGLRLIYYSQIVNDFQKGDIAEGYSVSREKKESFPLTVTSAQKNPTAFYLCASTPGGRLADTQYFGPGTRLTVL.

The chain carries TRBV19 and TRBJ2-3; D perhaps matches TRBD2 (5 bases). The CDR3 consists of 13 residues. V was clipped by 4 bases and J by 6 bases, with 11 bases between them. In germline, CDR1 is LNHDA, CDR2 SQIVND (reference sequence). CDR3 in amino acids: CASSTSLGDTQYF. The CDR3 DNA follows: TGTGCCAGTAGTACCTCACTAGGGGATACGCAGTATTTT.

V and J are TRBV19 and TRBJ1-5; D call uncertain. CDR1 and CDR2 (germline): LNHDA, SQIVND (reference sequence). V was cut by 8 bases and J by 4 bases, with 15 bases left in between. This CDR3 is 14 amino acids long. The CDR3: CASQNPFRNQPQHF. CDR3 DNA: TGTGCCAGTCAGAACCCCTTCAGGAATCAGCCCCAGCATTTT.

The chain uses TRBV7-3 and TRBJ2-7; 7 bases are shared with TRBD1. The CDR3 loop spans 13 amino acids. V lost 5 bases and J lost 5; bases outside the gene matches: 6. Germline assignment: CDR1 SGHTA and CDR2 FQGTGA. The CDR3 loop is CASSPIRGNEQYF. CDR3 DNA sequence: TGTGCCAGCAGCCCCATCAGGGGGAACGAGCAGTACTTC.

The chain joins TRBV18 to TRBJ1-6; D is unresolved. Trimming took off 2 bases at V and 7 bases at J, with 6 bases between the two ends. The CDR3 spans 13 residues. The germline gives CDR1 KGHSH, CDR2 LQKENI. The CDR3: CASSPNPNSPLHF. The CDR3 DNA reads TGTGCCAGCTCACCAAACCCGAATTCACCCCTCCACTTT.

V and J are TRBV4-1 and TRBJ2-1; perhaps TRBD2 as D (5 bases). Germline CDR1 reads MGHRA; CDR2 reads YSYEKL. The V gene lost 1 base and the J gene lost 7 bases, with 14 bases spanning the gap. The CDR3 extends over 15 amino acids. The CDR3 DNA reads TGCGCCAGCAGCCAAGGTGATAGCGACTTGAATGAGCAGTTCTTC. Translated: CASSQGDSDLNEQFF.

The CDR3 region has the DNA TGTGCTAGTGGGACTAGCGGCACAGATACGCAGTATTTT. Translating it yields CASGTSGTDTQYF. The chain uses TRBV12-5 and TRBJ2-3; 8 bases fit TRBD2. The germline gives CDR1 LGHNT, CDR2 FRNRAP. J lost 1 base, V lost 6 bases, and 0 bases had no gene match. The CDR3 covers 13 residues.

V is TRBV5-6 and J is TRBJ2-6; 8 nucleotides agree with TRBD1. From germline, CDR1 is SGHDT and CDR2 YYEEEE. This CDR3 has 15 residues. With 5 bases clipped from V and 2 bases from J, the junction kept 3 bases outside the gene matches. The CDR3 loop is CASSRTGTGANVLTF. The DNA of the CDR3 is TGTGCCAGCAGTCGGACAGGGACTGGGGCCAACGTCCTGACTTTC.

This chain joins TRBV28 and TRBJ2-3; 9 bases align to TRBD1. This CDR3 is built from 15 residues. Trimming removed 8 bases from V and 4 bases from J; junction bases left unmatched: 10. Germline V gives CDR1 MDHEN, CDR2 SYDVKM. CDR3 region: CASSFGDRAADTQYF. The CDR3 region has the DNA TGTGCCAGCTCCTTTGGGGACAGGGCCGCAGATACGCAGTATTTT.

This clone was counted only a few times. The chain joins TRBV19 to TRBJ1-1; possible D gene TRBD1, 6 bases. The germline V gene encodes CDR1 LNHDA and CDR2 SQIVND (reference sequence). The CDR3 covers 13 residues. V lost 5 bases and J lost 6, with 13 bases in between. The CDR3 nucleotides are TGTGCCAGTAGTTTGGGCAGGGGTTCTGAAGCTTTCTTT. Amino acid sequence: CASSLGRGSEAFF.

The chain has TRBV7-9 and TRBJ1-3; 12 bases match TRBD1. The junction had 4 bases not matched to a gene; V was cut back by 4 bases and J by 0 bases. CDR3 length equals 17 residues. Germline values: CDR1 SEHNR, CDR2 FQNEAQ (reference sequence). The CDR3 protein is CASSSGTGGFSGNTIYF. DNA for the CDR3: TGTGCCAGCAGCTCCGGGACAGGGGGCTTCTCTGGAAACACCATATATTTT.

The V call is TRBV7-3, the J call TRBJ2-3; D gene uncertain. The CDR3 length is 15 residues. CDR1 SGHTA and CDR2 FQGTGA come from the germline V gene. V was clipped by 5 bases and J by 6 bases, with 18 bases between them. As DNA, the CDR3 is TGTGCCAGCAGCATCCAATCTGGTAGGGCTGATACGCAGTATTTT. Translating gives CASSIQSGRADTQYF.